Presented here are 31 T cell receptor beta chains from one specimen sequenced in a study of post-analysis software for immune sequencing data. Whole-study results and caveats: About five TRBV segments were more frequent in patients than controls; TRBV5-6, TRBV5-1 and TRBV20-1 belonged to this group.

The authors incorporated unique molecular identifiers into the TCR beta cDNA libraries. TCRdb re-called the PCR reads through MiXCR, storing one row per CDR3 protein. The sample includes some 700,000 distinct CDR3 sequences, about 60% seen only once; the top ten take around 10%. These receptors' targets are unknown. Input material: blood. These receptors originate from a girl aged 2 to 9 with multiple sclerosis.

The rearrangement uses TRBV29-1 and TRBJ2-5; D unresolved. The CDR3 loop spans 11 amino acids. In germline, CDR1 is SQVTM, CDR2 ANQGSEA. The V end was cut by 8 bases, the J end by 1 base, with 8 bases between. CDR3 sequence (DNA): TGCAGCCCGATTGTCCAAGAGACCCAGTACTTC. Amino acid sequence: CSPIVQETQYF.

Only a few counts were recorded for this clonotype. The chain carries TRBV24-1 and TRBJ2-1; TRBD1 matches at 8 bases. Germline CDR1 and CDR2: KGHDR and SFDVKD. V was clipped by 4 bases and J by 8 bases; unmatched bases: 6. CDR3 length: 14 amino acids. The CDR3 DNA follows: TGTGCCACCAGTGACCTGGGGACAGGTCATGAGCAGTTCTTC. It codes for CATSDLGTGHEQFF.

This rearrangement joins TRBV5-1 to TRBJ1-4, with D possibly TRBD1 on 5 matching bases. V was trimmed by 1 base and J by 10 bases, leaving 23 bases between them. The length of the CDR3 is 17 residues. In germline, CDR1 is SGHRS, CDR2 YFSETQ. The CDR3 sequence is CASSLTAGGFGRGKLFF. CDR3 in DNA: TGCGCCAGCAGCTTGACCGCCGGGGGGTTCGGACGTGGAAAACTGTTTTTT.

The rearrangement uses TRBV7-2 and TRBJ2-1, with 13 bases that match TRBD2. Germline V gene lookup returns CDR1 SGHTA and CDR2 FQGNSA. Unmatched junction bases numbered 2, after V lost 1 base and J lost 2 bases. The length of the CDR3 is 17 residues. In DNA form, the CDR3 reads TGTGCCAGCAGCTTAGAGACTAGCGGGGGGACCTACAATGAGCAGTTCTTC. This codes for CASSLETSGGTYNEQFF.

The chain links TRBV18 to TRBJ2-6; D perhaps matches TRBD2 (5 bases). V shed 0 bases and J shed 2 bases, with 5 bases lying between them. This CDR3 is built from 15 residues. CDR1 is KGHSH and CDR2 is LQKENI in the germline V gene. The CDR3 bases are TGTGCCAGCTCACCACCGAGGGCTGGGGCCAACGTCCTGACTTTC. Translated, it gives CASSPPRAGANVLTF.

This sequence joins TRBV6-2 or TRBV6-3 and TRBJ1-5, with 7 bases aligning to TRBD1. The V segment lost 4 bases and the J segment 0 bases; nucleotides outside the gene matches: 9. The germline gives CDR1 MNHEY, CDR2 SVGEGT. The CDR3 length is 17 residues. CDR3 loop: CASSFVEGAYSNQPQHF. Written as DNA, the CDR3 is TGTGCCAGCAGTTTCGTGGAGGGGGCATATAGCAATCAGCCCCAGCATTTT.

This clonotype has a single count. The chain combines TRBV5-1 with TRBJ2-3; D unclear. The germline CDR1 and CDR2 sequences are SGHRS and YFSETQ. There are 13 residues in the CDR3. V was clipped by 1 base and J by 6 bases, with 9 bases between them. The CDR3 loop reads CASSLTIKDTQYF. For the CDR3, the DNA is TGCGCCAGCAGCTTGACTATCAAGGATACGCAGTATTTT.

J is TRBJ2-3 and V is TRBV20-1; 7 bases map to TRBD2. J gave up 4 bases and V 5 bases, and 9 bases lay outside the gene matches. The CDR3 sequence is 14 residues long. The germline V gene encodes CDR1 DFQATT and CDR2 SNEGSKA (reference sequence). The CDR3 DNA follows: TGCAGTGCTGGTCCGAGCGGGATATCAGATACGCAGTATTTT. It yields the protein CSAGPSGISDTQYF.

This clonotype was observed a few times. The rearrangement uses TRBV6-1 and TRBJ1-2; 7 bases agree with TRBD1. This CDR3 has 16 amino acids. CDR1 is MNHNS, CDR2 SASEGT, per germline. Trimming cost V 1 base and J 0 bases; bases outside gene matches: 5. The CDR3 here is CASSEGQGRPNYGYTF. The DNA for the CDR3 is TGTGCCAGCAGTGAAGGACAGGGTAGGCCTAACTATGGCTACACCTTC.

This chain joins TRBV2 and TRBJ2-2; TRBD1 matches at 7 bases. Unmatched junction bases numbered 10, after V lost 6 bases and J lost 3 bases. Germline CDR1 reads SNHLY; CDR2 reads FYNNEI. The CDR3 extends over 16 amino acids. For the CDR3, the DNA is TGTGCCAGCAGATCCGGGACAGATGGGTACACCGGGGAGCTGTTTTTT. The encoded protein is CASRSGTDGYTGELFF.

In this sample, this clonotype turned up a few times. V gene TRBV12-3 or TRBV12-4 combines with J gene TRBJ1-2, with D possibly TRBD1 on 6 matching bases. V was shortened by 2 bases and J by 5 bases, with 12 bases between the two germline ends. The CDR3 length is 14 residues. CDR3 sequence reads: CASSLWGAEYGYTF. The CDR3 coding sequence is TGTGCCAGCAGTTTATGGGGGGCGGAATATGGCTACACCTTC.

This chain connects TRBV6-6 to TRBJ2-1; D possibly uses TRBD1 or TRBD2 (6 bases each). Germline CDR1 and CDR2: MNHNY and SVGAGI (reference sequence). This CDR3 has 14 residues. V gave up 10 bases and J gave up 3 bases, with 16 bases separating them. CDR3 bases: TGTGCCACCACGGGGGCAGGCATCTACAATGAGCAGTTCTTC. This codes for CATTGAGIYNEQFF.

V is TRBV14 and J is TRBJ1-1, with a tentative D call TRBD1 (6 bases). In germline, CDR1 is SGHDN, CDR2 FVKESK. Trimming removed 6 bases at V and 5 bases at J, with 16 bases between. The CDR3 contains 14 residues. CDR3 sequence reads: CASRGRGLATEAFF. As DNA, the CDR3 is TGTGCCAGCAGGGGCAGGGGCCTGGCTACTGAAGCTTTCTTT.

V usage is TRBV5-5 and J usage is TRBJ2-5; D is tentatively TRBD1 or TRBD2 (5 bases each). There are 13 residues in the CDR3. Looked up from germline, CDR1 is SGHKS and CDR2 is YYEKEE (reference sequence). Trimming took off 0 bases at V and 11 bases at J, with 14 bases between the two ends. This CDR3 is CASSLGDPLRQYF. The CDR3 nucleotides read TGTGCCAGCAGCTTGGGGGACCCCTTACGGCAGTACTTC.

This chain's CDR3 is CSASSGTGVTDTQYF. The CDR3 nucleotides read TGCAGCGCCAGCTCCGGGACAGGGGTCACAGATACGCAGTATTTT. V and J are TRBV29-1 and TRBJ2-3; TRBD1 matches 10 bases. The CDR3 contains 15 residues. Germline V gives CDR1 SQVTM, CDR2 ANQGSEA. J gave up 2 bases and V 7 bases, and 9 bases lay outside the gene matches.

The genes are TRBV10-3 and TRBJ2-7; possibly TRBD1 for D (5 bases). The CDR3 length is 14 residues. CDR1 is ENHRY and CDR2 is SYGVKD in the germline V gene. Between the trimmed V and J ends, which lost 4 bases and 2 bases, there was a span of 12 bases. The CDR3 here is CAISAGSFTYEQYF. The CDR3 DNA reads TGTGCCATCAGTGCAGGGTCGTTTACCTACGAGCAGTACTTC.

Ten or more counts support this clonotype. The chain links TRBV29-1 to TRBJ2-5; D is ambiguous. Germline lookup yields CDR1 SQVTM and CDR2 ANQGSEA. CDR3 length: 10 amino acids. Trimming took off 4 bases at V and 5 bases at J, with 5 bases between the two ends. In nucleotides, the CDR3 is TGCAGCGTTGGTTTGGAGACCCAGTACTTC. Its protein is CSVGLETQYF.

The rearrangement uses TRBV12-3 or TRBV12-4 and TRBJ2-1; 8 bases are a match to TRBD2. The CDR3 covers 17 residues. Germline trimming cut 6 bases from V and 4 bases from J; bases unmatched to any gene: 14. This CDR3 is CASSAPGGGRFYNEQFF. The CDR3 coding sequence is TGTGCCAGCAGCGCCCCGGGCGGGGGGCGGTTTTACAATGAGCAGTTCTTC.

The CDR3 spells CSVKPGAYEQYF. CDR3 DNA sequence: TGCAGCGTTAAGCCAGGAGCTTACGAGCAGTACTTC. V gene TRBV29-1 combines with J gene TRBJ2-7; D gene uncertain. The CDR3 sequence is 12 residues long. The germline gives CDR1 SQVTM, CDR2 ANQGSEA. V was clipped by 5 bases and J by 4 bases, with 12 bases between them.

The V call is TRBV12-3 or TRBV12-4, the J call TRBJ2-1; maybe TRBD2 (7 bases). The CDR3 consists of 13 residues. V lost 5 bases, J lost 9 bases, and 14 bases lay in between. CDR3 loop: CASSLTRGGEQFF. The CDR3 DNA reads TGTGCCAGCAGTCTGACTAGGGGGGGTGAGCAGTTCTTC.

The sample holds a few counts of this clonotype. J is TRBJ2-4 and V is TRBV14; 7 nucleotides match TRBD1. V shed 1 base, J shed 13 bases, and the junction held 4 bases outside the gene matches. Per germline, CDR1 SGHDN and CDR2 FVKESK. The CDR3 sequence is 12 residues long. The CDR3 loop reads CASSQAPTGQYF. CDR3 in DNA: TGTGCCAGCAGCCAAGCCCCGACAGGGCAGTACTTC. The full variable domain, completed using reference TRBV14 and TRBJ2-4, is EAGVTQFPSHSVIEKGQTVTLRCDPISGHDNLYWYRRVMGKEIKFLLHFVKESKQDESGMPNNRFLAERTGGTYSTLKVQPAELEDSGVYFCASSQAPTGQYFGAGTRLSVL.

The V call is TRBV2, the J call TRBJ2-3, with 11 bases that match TRBD2. This CDR3 comprises 15 residues. CDR1 SNHLY and CDR2 FYNNEI come from the germline V gene. The trim removed 9 bases at V and 1 base at J, leaving 6 bases unmatched. CDR3 DNA: TGTGCCAGAGGGGCGACTAGCGGGGGCACAGATACGCAGTATTTT. Amino acids: CARGATSGGTDTQYF.

The chain is built from TRBV2 and TRBJ1-4; no firm D call. Germline assignment: CDR1 SNHLY and CDR2 FYNNEI. The CDR3 is made up of 14 amino acids. Trimming removed 7 bases from V and 0 bases from J, with 9 bases in between. Written as DNA, the CDR3 is TGTGCCAGCAAGAGGGATGCAACTAATGAAAAACTGTTTTTT. Translating gives CASKRDATNEKLFF.

The rearrangement uses TRBV6-2 or TRBV6-3 and TRBJ1-1; possible D gene TRBD1, 5 bases. V lost 1 base, J lost 6 bases, and 15 bases lay in between. Germline V gene sequence: CDR1 MNHEY, CDR2 SVGEGT. The CDR3 totals 15 residues. The CDR3 DNA is TGTGCCAGCAGTTACTTGGGAGGGGAAGGGGCTGAAGCTTTCTTT. Its translation is CASSYLGGEGAEAFF.

V usage is TRBV12-3 or TRBV12-4 and J usage is TRBJ2-1; 9 bases agree with TRBD2. The CDR3 is made up of 16 amino acids. The ends lost 3 bases at V and 5 bases at J; junction bases unmatched: 8. CDR3 region: CASSFIDSGSHNEQFF. The CDR3 region has the DNA TGTGCCAGCAGTTTTATAGATAGCGGGAGCCACAATGAGCAGTTCTTC.

The chain uses TRBV29-1 and TRBJ2-7; no firm D call. From germline, CDR1 is SQVTM and CDR2 ANQGSEA. Trimming stripped 6 bases from V and 6 bases from J, with 18 bases between. CDR3 length: 13 amino acids. CDR3 nucleotide sequence: TGCAGCGTGACCCCTCCTGGGGTCGGCGAGCAGTACTTC. Protein sequence: CSVTPPGVGEQYF.

The V gene is TRBV5-1, the J gene TRBJ2-3; D possibly corresponds to TRBD2 (6 bases). The CDR3 is 15 amino acids. Germline-derived CDR1 and CDR2 are SGHRS and YFSETQ. V was cut by 7 bases and J by 3 bases, with 18 bases left in between. DNA for the CDR3: TGCGCCAGCGCACATACGGAACTAGCTACAGATACGCAGTATTTT. It is translated as CASAHTELATDTQYF.

The gene calls are TRBV7-2 and TRBJ2-1; 12 bases agree with TRBD2. Germline V CDR1 and CDR2: SGHTA, FQGNSA. The length of the CDR3 is 15 residues. Germline trimming cut 7 bases from V and 3 bases from J; bases unmatched to any gene: 4. The CDR3 coding sequence is TGTGCCAGCATCCCTAGCGGGAGGGGCTACAATGAGCAGTTCTTC. Protein: CASIPSGRGYNEQFF.

This clonotype came up a few times. The chain joins TRBV5-1 to TRBJ2-3, with D maybe TRBD2 (6 bases). The germline CDR1 and CDR2 sequences are SGHRS and YFSETQ. The CDR3 contains 14 residues. The V and J ends lost 6 bases and 4 bases respectively, with 15 bases between them. CDR3 nucleotide sequence: TGCGCCAGCAACCCCGGGAGCAGTGCAGATACGCAGTATTTT. It specifies CASNPGSSADTQYF.

The CDR3 loop reads CASSFRGQGPYNEQFF. Written as DNA, the CDR3 is TGTGCCAGCAGCTTTAGAGGTCAGGGACCATACAATGAGCAGTTCTTC. V is TRBV7-9 and J is TRBJ2-1; D possibly uses TRBD1 or TRBD2 (5 bases each). This CDR3 is built from 16 residues. Germline-derived CDR1 and CDR2 are SEHNR and FQNEAQ (reference sequence). V was cut by 3 bases and J by 4 bases, with 16 bases left in between.

In this sample, this clonotype turned up many times. The gene calls are TRBV11-2 and TRBJ2-1; 8 positions agree with TRBD2. CDR1 and CDR2 (germline): SGHAT, FQNNGV. This CDR3 comprises 15 residues. V lost 1 base, J lost 9 bases, and 8 bases stayed unmatched. This CDR3 reads CASSLVSSGVFEQFF. The DNA for the CDR3 is TGTGCCAGCAGCTTAGTGAGTAGCGGGGTTTTTGAGCAGTTCTTC.